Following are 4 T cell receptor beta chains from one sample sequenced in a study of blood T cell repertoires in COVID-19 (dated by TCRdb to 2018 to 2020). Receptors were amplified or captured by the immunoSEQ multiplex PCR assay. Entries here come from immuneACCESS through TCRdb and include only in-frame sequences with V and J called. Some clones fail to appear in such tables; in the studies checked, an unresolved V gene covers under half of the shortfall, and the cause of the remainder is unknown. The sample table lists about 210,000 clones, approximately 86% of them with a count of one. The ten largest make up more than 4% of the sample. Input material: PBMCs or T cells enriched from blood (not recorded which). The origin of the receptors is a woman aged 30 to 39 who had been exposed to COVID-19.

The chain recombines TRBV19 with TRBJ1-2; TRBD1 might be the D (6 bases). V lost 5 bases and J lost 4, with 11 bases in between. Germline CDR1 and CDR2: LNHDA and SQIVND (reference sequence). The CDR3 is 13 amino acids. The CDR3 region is CASSAGAAYGYTF. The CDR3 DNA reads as TGTGCCAGTAGTGCAGGGGCTGCCTATGGCTACACCTTC.

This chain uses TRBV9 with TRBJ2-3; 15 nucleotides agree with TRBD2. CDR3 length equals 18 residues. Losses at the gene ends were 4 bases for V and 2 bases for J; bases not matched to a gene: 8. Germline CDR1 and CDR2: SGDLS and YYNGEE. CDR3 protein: CASSSGRTSGGVTDTQYF. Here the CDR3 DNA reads TGTGCCAGCAGCTCAGGGCGGACTAGCGGGGGGGTCACAGATACGCAGTATTTT.

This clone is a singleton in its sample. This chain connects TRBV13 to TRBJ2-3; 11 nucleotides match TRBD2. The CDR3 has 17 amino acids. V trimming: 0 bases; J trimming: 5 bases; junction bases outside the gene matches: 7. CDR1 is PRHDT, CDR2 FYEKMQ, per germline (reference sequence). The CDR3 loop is CASSLGRGLAGGDTQYF. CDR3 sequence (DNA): TGTGCCAGCAGCTTAGGCCGCGGGCTAGCGGGGGGAGATACGCAGTATTTT.

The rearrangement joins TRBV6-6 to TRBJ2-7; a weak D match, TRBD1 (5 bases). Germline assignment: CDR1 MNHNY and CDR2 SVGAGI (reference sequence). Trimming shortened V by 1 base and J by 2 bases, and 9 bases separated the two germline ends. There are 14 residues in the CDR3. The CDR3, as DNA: TGTGCCAGCAGTTACTACTCAGGGCCCTACGAGCAGTACTTC. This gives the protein CASSYYSGPYEQYF.